This paragraph reports one TCR beta chain. Documented treatment: preoperative locoregional IRX-2 cytokine immunotherapy. Samples came from a phase Ib trial of preoperative locoregional IRX-2 cytokine immunotherapy. The data are from a study of preoperative IRX-2 immunotherapy in early breast cancer. The data were produced by immunoSEQ multiplex PCR, yet TCRdb's version contains in-frame clones alone and is incomplete. The repertoire has 28,000 or so clones, around 91% of them found once; the top ten carry around 8.9%. CDR1 SGHRS and CDR2 YFSETQ come from the germline V gene. The CDR3 covers 15 residues. V shed 3 bases, J shed 3 bases, and the junction held 5 bases outside the gene matches.

This receptor was obtained from a human donor with breast cancer. The chain has TRBV5-1 and TRBJ2-5, with TRBD1 matching 10 bases. The biological material was taken from a patient treated with IRX-2 immunotherapy. The CDR3 DNA reads TGCGCCAGCAGCTATCCCGGGACAGGGGAAGAGACCCAGTACTTC. Encoded protein: CASSYPGTGEETQYF.